These 29 T cell receptor beta chains originate from one sample sequenced in a study of cytomegalovirus exposure and HLA in healthy donors. Clones were sequenced by immunoSEQ multiplex PCR, and TCRdb holds only the in-frame ones, with some missing. The data contain 200,000 to 250,000 clones, 83% of them singletons. Source material: PBMCs. Source of these receptors: a woman aged 18-29 years in good health and CMV-seronegative.

The chain carries TRBV5-6 and TRBJ1-2, with D hard to call. The V end lost 6 bases, the J end lost 1 base, and 10 bases lay between the germline ends. Per germline, CDR1 SGHDT and CDR2 YYEEEE. This CDR3 region has 13 residues. CDR3 nucleotides: TGTGCCAGCACCTATGCCCTTAACTATGGCTACACCTTC. As protein: CASTYALNYGYTF.

The chain carries TRBV30 and TRBJ2-7, with TRBD1 matching over 8 bases. Unmatched junction bases numbered 9, after V lost 2 bases and J lost 6 bases. The CDR3 contains 14 residues. Germline assignment: CDR1 GTSNPN and CDR2 SVGIG (reference sequence). DNA for the CDR3: TGTGCCTGGAGTCGCCAGGGGGCCGGGGGCGAGCAGTACTTC. Amino acids: CAWSRQGAGGEQYF.

The chain joins TRBV27 to TRBJ2-7; D might be TRBD2 (6 bases). The CDR3 runs to 14 residues. V was clipped by 5 bases and J by 2 bases, with 13 bases between them. Germline CDR1 reads MNHEY; CDR2 reads SMNVEV (reference sequence). CDR3: CASSPARDAYEQYF. Written as DNA, the CDR3 is TGTGCCAGCAGTCCCGCGCGGGACGCCTACGAGCAGTACTTC.

This chain uses TRBV14 with TRBJ2-2; 9 bases are a match to TRBD1. The CDR3 sequence is 17 residues long. CDR1 is SGHDN and CDR2 is FVKESK in the germline V gene. V trimming: 1 base; J trimming: 8 bases; junction bases outside the gene matches: 11. CDR3 sequence (DNA): TGTGCCAGCAGCCAAGGCAGGGACAGGGCGTTCTCTGGGGAGCTGTTTTTT. It encodes CASSQGRDRAFSGELFF.

Only one count was recorded for this clone. The CDR3 DNA reads as TGTGCCAGCAGCCTGTCGACAGGGGGTAAGAATGAGCAGTTCTTC. Residues: CASSLSTGGKNEQFF. The chain links TRBV9 to TRBJ2-1; 9 bases map to TRBD1. In germline, CDR1 is SGDLS, CDR2 YYNGEE. The length of the CDR3 is 15 residues. The trim removed 4 bases at V and 7 bases at J, leaving 9 bases unmatched.

This chain connects TRBV2 to TRBJ1-1, with a tentative D call TRBD1 (5 bases). V lost 7 bases, J lost 4 bases, and 13 bases lay in between. The germline V gene has CDR1 SNHLY and CDR2 FYNNEI. This CDR3 is 13 amino acids long. CDR3 bases: TGTGCCAGCACGGGGGATTGGGGCACTGAAGCTTTCTTT. Translation: CASTGDWGTEAFF.

The rearrangement uses TRBV6-5 and TRBJ1-1; 9 bases are a match to TRBD1. The CDR3 runs to 15 residues. V shed 4 bases, J shed 5 bases, and the junction held 8 bases outside the gene matches. Germline V gene lookup returns CDR1 MNHEY and CDR2 SVGAGI. CDR3 coding DNA: TGTGCCAGCAGTTCTTTTACAGGGGGCGGGACTGAAGCTTTCTTT. The encoded protein is CASSSFTGGGTEAFF.

J is TRBJ1-2 and V is TRBV9; D call uncertain. The CDR3 runs 14 residues. The V end was cut by 0 bases, the J end by 6 bases, with 12 bases between. The germline V gene has CDR1 SGDLS and CDR2 YYNGEE. The CDR3 spells CASSVGGNPDGYTF. The CDR3, as DNA: TGTGCCAGCAGCGTAGGAGGGAATCCGGATGGCTACACCTTC.

The V call is TRBV5-1, the J call TRBJ2-2; tentative D call: TRBD2 (6 bases). Germline CDR1 and CDR2: SGHRS and YFSETQ. The CDR3 has 14 residues. Trimming stripped 5 bases from V and 2 bases from J, with 10 bases between. This chain's CDR3 is CASRNGTNTGELFF. CDR3 nucleotides: TGCGCCAGCAGAAATGGGACTAACACCGGGGAGCTGTTTTTT.

This chain links TRBV2 with TRBJ2-7; the D gene is possibly TRBD1 (6 bases). The CDR3 is 14 residues long. Per the germline V gene, CDR1 is SNHLY and CDR2 is FYNNEI. V was pared by 2 bases and J by 2 bases, with 10 bases between. CDR3 sequence: CASSERRGPYEQYF. As DNA, the CDR3 is TGTGCCAGCAGTGAACGCAGGGGACCCTACGAGCAGTACTTC.

V and J are TRBV19 and TRBJ1-4; weak D call: TRBD1 (5 bases). Germline-derived CDR1 and CDR2 are LNHDA and SQIVND (reference sequence). CDR3 length: 15 amino acids. V was clipped by 3 bases and J by 4 bases, with 12 bases between them. The CDR3 loop reads CASSITGAVNEKLFF. CDR3 DNA sequence: TGTGCCAGTAGTATTACTGGGGCAGTTAATGAAAAACTGTTTTTT.

The chain carries TRBV18 and TRBJ1-1; D uncertain. The CDR3 has 15 amino acids. Per germline, CDR1 KGHSH and CDR2 LQKENI. Trimming stripped 2 bases from V and 1 base from J, with 11 bases between. The CDR3 DNA follows: TGTGCCAGCTCACCATTCCTGGACGGGAACACTGAAGCTTTCTTT. It is translated as CASSPFLDGNTEAFF.

The chain carries TRBV11-2 and TRBJ1-5; D perhaps matches TRBD1 (5 bases). The germline gives CDR1 SGHAT, CDR2 FQNNGV. This CDR3 contains 14 residues. Trimming stripped 6 bases from V and 3 bases from J, with 12 bases between. This chain's CDR3 is CASRSTGFNQPQHF. The CDR3 DNA follows: TGTGCCAGCAGGTCAACAGGATTCAATCAGCCCCAGCATTTT. The entire variable domain, with the rest obtained from reference TRBV11-2 and TRBJ1-5, is as follows: EAGVAQSPRYKIIEKRQSVAFWCNPISGHATLYWYQQILGQGPKLLIQFQNNGVVDDSQLPKDRFSAERLKGVDSTLKIQPAKLEDSAVYLCASRSTGFNQPQHFGDGTRLSIL.

This clone appeared a few times. The gene calls are TRBV9 and TRBJ1-2; TRBD1 might be the D (6 bases). This CDR3 region has 14 residues. Per the germline V gene, CDR1 is SGDLS and CDR2 is YYNGEE. V gave up 0 bases and J gave up 4 bases, with 10 bases separating them. DNA for the CDR3: TGTGCCAGCAGCGTAGGGGGGGGCACCTATGGCTACACCTTC. Its translation: CASSVGGGTYGYTF.

This chain connects TRBV7-9 to TRBJ1-2; 8 positions match TRBD1. With 1 base clipped from V and 0 bases from J, the junction kept 4 bases outside the gene matches. CDR3 length equals 16 residues. Germline V CDR1 and CDR2: SEHNR, FQNEAQ (reference sequence). The CDR3 DNA reads TGTGCCAGCAGCTTAGACTGGACAGGGTCTAACTATGGCTACACCTTC. Translated: CASSLDWTGSNYGYTF.

This chain links TRBV5-1 with TRBJ2-1; a weak D match, TRBD2 (6 bases). CDR3 size: 12 residues. Germline-derived CDR1 and CDR2 are SGHRS and YFSETQ. V lost 4 bases and J 10 bases, leaving 12 bases between the germline ends. The CDR3 DNA reads TGCGCCAGCAGCGGCAGGGAGGAAGAGCAGTTCTTC. This translates into CASSGREEEQFF.

V and J are TRBV5-1 and TRBJ1-4; D possibly corresponds to TRBD1 (5 bases). The ends were cut back, 0 bases at V and 4 bases at J, with 13 bases in the middle. The germline CDR1 and CDR2 sequences are SGHRS and YFSETQ. The CDR3 extends over 16 amino acids. CDR3 nucleotides: TGCGCCAGCAGCTTGGCCCGAGGGGCCGGTAATGAAAAACTGTTTTTT. Encoded protein: CASSLARGAGNEKLFF.

The chain carries TRBV5-1 and TRBJ2-3; 16 bases map to TRBD2. Germline lookup yields CDR1 SGHRS and CDR2 YFSETQ. After removal of 5 bases from V and 1 base from J, the junction contained 4 bases not matched to a gene. The CDR3 has 17 amino acids. In DNA form, the CDR3 reads TGCGCCAGCAGACCTGGGACTAGCGGGAGGGGCACAGATACGCAGTATTTT. It specifies CASRPGTSGRGTDTQYF.

This clone was observed once. The J gene is TRBJ2-5, the V gene TRBV28; 7 bases are shared with TRBD1. Germline V lookup: CDR1 MDHEN, CDR2 SYDVKM. The CDR3 is 15 residues long. Trimming at V came to 8 bases and at J to 5 bases, leaving 14 bases not matched to a gene. The CDR3 nucleotides read TGTGCCAGCGGAGACCTCACAGGGGTAGTGGAGACCCAGTACTTC. Its translation is CASGDLTGVVETQYF.

The gene calls are TRBV27 and TRBJ1-1, with D possibly matching TRBD1 (5 bases). The CDR3 consists of 13 residues. Germline-derived CDR1 and CDR2 are MNHEY and SMNVEV (reference sequence). The ends were cut back, 5 bases at V and 1 base at J, with 8 bases in the middle. The DNA of the CDR3 is TGTGCCAGCAGTACGACAGCGAACACTGAAGCTTTCTTT. Translating gives CASSTTANTEAFF.

The chain combines TRBV6-1 with TRBJ2-7; weak D call: TRBD1 (5 bases). The germline gives CDR1 MNHNS, CDR2 SASEGT. The CDR3 covers 15 residues. Deletions cut 4 bases from V and 2 bases from J, with 15 bases between. CDR3 in DNA: TGTGCCAGCAGTGGAGACAGTTGGCCCCCCTACGAGCAGTACTTC. Translated, it gives CASSGDSWPPYEQYF.

The rearrangement links TRBV15 to TRBJ2-7; D is possibly TRBD1 (5 bases). Deletions cut 0 bases from V and 4 bases from J, with 19 bases between. The CDR3 length is 17 residues. Germline CDR1 is LNHNV and CDR2 is YYDKDF (reference sequence). The CDR3 DNA reads as TGTGCCACCAGCAGAGATTACGAGTCAGGGCTTCTATACGAGCAGTACTTC. Its protein product is CATSRDYESGLLYEQYF.

The chain employs TRBV6-5 and TRBJ2-1; 10 bases are a match to TRBD1. The germline CDR1 and CDR2 sequences are MNHEY and SVGAGI. J lost 2 bases, V lost 5 bases, and 0 bases had no gene match. This CDR3 contains 14 residues. CDR3 sequence: CASSGTGAYNEQFF. The DNA for the CDR3 is TGTGCCAGCAGTGGGACAGGGGCCTACAATGAGCAGTTCTTC.

This sequence joins TRBV5-6 and TRBJ2-5; D unclear. V was cut by 0 bases and J by 4 bases, with 4 bases left in between. The CDR3 has 12 amino acids. In germline, CDR1 is SGHDT, CDR2 YYEEEE. The CDR3 coding sequence is TGTGCCAGCAGCTTGGCCGGAGAGACCCAGTACTTC. This codes for CASSLAGETQYF.

V is TRBV6-5 and J is TRBJ1-1, with D perhaps matching TRBD1 (6 bases). This CDR3 is built from 14 residues. Trimming took off 3 bases at V and 4 bases at J, with 12 bases between the two ends. The V gene's germline CDR1 is MNHEY and CDR2 SVGAGI. Here the CDR3 DNA reads TGTGCCAGCAGTTATGCCGGGACAAGCACTGAAGCTTTCTTT. Protein: CASSYAGTSTEAFF.

The chain recombines TRBV2 with TRBJ1-2; D is possibly TRBD1 (5 bases). The length of the CDR3 is 14 residues. CDR1 is SNHLY and CDR2 is FYNNEI in the germline V gene. The V and J ends lost 10 bases and 0 bases respectively, with 15 bases between them. The CDR3 sequence: CATMGEMANYGYTF. CDR3 nucleotide sequence: TGTGCCACCATGGGGGAGATGGCTAACTATGGCTACACCTTC. The full variable domain, rest sourced from reference TRBV2 and TRBJ1-2, is EPEVTQTPSHQVTQMGQEVILRCVPISNHLYFYWYRQILGQKVEFLVSFYNNEISEKSEIFDDQFSVERPDGSNFTLKIRSTKLEDSAMYFCATMGEMANYGYTFGSGTRLTVV.

The chain joins TRBV5-5 to TRBJ1-2, with 7 positions matching TRBD1. Looked up from germline, CDR1 is SGHKS and CDR2 is YYEKEE (reference sequence). Trimming cost V 1 base and J 6 bases; bases outside gene matches: 6. CDR3 length: 14 amino acids. The CDR3 protein is CASSLWSGGNGYTF. The DNA for the CDR3 is TGTGCCAGCAGCTTGTGGTCAGGGGGTAATGGCTACACCTTC.

The CDR3 spells CASSIGFGTTEAFF. In DNA form, the CDR3 reads TGTGCCAGTAGTATCGGGTTCGGCACCACTGAAGCTTTCTTT. This chain connects TRBV19 to TRBJ1-1; the D is unclear. Germline assignment: CDR1 LNHDA and CDR2 SQIVND (reference sequence). The V end lost 3 bases, the J end lost 4 bases, and 12 bases lay between the germline ends. The CDR3 runs to 14 residues.

The V call is TRBV7-8, the J call TRBJ2-3; weak D call: TRBD2 (5 bases). Trimming shortened V by 2 bases and J by 6 bases, and 9 bases separated the two germline ends. This CDR3 has 13 amino acids. Germline V CDR1 and CDR2: SGHVS, FQNEAQ. CDR3 region: CASSLMRADTQYF. The DNA of the CDR3 is TGTGCCAGCAGCTTAATGAGGGCGGATACGCAGTATTTT.